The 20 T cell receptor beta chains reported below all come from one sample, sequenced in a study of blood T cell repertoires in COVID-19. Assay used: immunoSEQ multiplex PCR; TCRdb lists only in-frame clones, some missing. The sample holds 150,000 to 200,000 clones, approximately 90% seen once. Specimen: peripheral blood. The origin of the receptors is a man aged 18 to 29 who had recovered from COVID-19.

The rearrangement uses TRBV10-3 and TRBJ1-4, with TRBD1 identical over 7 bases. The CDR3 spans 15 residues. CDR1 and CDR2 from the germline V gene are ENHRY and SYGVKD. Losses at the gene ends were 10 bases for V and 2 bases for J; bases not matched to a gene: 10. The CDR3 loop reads CATSKEQGTNEKLFF. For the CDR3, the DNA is TGTGCCACCTCAAAAGAACAGGGGACTAATGAAAAACTGTTTTTT.

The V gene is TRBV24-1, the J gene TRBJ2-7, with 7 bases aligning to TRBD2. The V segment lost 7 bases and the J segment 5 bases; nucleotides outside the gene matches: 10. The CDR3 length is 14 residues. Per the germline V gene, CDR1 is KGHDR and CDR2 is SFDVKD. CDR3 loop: CATSPGLRNDEQYF. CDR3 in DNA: TGTGCCACCAGCCCGGGACTACGGAACGACGAGCAGTACTTC.

Here the CDR3 reads CASNINLGGRGNNEQFF. The CDR3 DNA follows: TGTGCCAGCAACATTAACCTGGGCGGGAGGGGAAACAATGAGCAGTTCTTC. The rearrangement uses TRBV5-4 and TRBJ2-1; 9 nucleotides match TRBD2. The CDR3 covers 17 residues. Germline V lookup: CDR1 SGHNT, CDR2 YYREEE (reference sequence). J was trimmed by 5 bases and V by 6 bases; bases with no gene match: 15. Full variable domain (outside the CDR3, taken from reference TRBV5-4 and TRBJ2-1): ETGVTQSPTHLIKTRGQQVTLRCSSQSGHNTVSWYQQALGQGPQFIFQYYREEENGRGNFPPRFSGLQFPNYSSELNVNALELDDSALYLCASNINLGGRGNNEQFFGPGTRLTVL.

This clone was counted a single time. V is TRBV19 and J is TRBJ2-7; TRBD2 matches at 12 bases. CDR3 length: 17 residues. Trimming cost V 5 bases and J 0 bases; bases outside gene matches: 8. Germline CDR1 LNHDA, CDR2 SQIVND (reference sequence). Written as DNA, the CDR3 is TGTGCCAGTAGTTCGCGGACTAGCGGGATCAGCTCCTACGAGCAGTACTTC. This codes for CASSSRTSGISSYEQYF.

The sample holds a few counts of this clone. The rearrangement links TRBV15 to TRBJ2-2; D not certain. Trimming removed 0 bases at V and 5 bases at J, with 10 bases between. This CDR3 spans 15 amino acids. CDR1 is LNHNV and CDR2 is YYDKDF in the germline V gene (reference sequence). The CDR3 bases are TGTGCCACCAGCAGAGAGCGGTCGTCAACCGGGGAGCTGTTTTTT. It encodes CATSRERSSTGELFF.

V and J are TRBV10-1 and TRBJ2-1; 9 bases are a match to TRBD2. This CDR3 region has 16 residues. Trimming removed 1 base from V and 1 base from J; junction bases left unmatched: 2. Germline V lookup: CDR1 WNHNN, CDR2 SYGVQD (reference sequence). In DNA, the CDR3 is TGCGCCAGCAGTGAGTTTAGCGGGAGATCCTACAATGAGCAGTTCTTC. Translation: CASSEFSGRSYNEQFF.

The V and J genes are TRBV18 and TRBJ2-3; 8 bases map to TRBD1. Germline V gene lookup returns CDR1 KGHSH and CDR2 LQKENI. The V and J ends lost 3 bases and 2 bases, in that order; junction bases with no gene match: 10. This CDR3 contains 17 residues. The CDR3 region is CASSPNQPGQATDTQYF. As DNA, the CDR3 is TGTGCCAGCTCACCGAACCAACCGGGACAGGCCACAGATACGCAGTATTTT.

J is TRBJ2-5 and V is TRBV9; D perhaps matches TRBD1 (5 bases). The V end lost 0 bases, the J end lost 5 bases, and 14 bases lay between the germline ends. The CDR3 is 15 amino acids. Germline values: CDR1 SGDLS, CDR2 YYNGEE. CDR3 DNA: TGTGCCAGCAGCGTAGATTCAGGGCGTGGGGAGACCCAGTACTTC. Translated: CASSVDSGRGETQYF. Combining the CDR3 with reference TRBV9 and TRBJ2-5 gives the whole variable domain DSGVTQTPKHLITATGQRVTLRCSPRSGDLSVYWYQQSLDQGLQFLIQYYNGEERAKGNILERFSAQQFPDLHSELNLSSLELGDSALYFCASSVDSGRGETQYFGPGTRLLVL.

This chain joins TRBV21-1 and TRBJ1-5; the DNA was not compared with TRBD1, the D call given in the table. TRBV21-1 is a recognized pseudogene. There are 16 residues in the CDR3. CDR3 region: CASSIRGQPSNQPQHF. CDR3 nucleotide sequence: TGTGCCAGCAGCATCCGAGGACAGCCTAGCAATCAGCCCCAGCATTTT.

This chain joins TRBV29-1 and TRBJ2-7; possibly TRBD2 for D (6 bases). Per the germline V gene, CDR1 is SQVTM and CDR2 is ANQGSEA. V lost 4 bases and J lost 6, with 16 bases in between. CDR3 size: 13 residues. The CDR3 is CSVAKVWEAEQYF. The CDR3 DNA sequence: TGCAGCGTTGCCAAGGTGTGGGAGGCCGAGCAGTACTTC.

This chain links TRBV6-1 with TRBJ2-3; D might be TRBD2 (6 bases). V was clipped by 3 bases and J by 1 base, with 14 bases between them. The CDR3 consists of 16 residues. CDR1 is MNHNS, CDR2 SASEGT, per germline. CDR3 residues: CASSEGRELGTDTQYF. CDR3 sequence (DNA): TGTGCCAGCAGTGAGGGCCGGGAGTTGGGCACAGATACGCAGTATTTT.

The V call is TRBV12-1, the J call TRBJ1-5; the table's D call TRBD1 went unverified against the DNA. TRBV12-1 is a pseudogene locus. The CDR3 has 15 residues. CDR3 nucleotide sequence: TGTGCCAGCAGCTTTGTCAGGTCGAGCAATCAGCCCCAGCATTTT. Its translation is CASSFVRSSNQPQHF.

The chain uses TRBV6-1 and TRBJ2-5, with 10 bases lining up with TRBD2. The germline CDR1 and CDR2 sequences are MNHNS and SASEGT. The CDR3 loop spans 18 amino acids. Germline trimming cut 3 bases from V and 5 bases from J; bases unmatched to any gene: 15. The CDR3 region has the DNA TGTGCCAGCAGTGAGGTACAAGCGGGAGGGCCGTTTGTCGAGACCCAGTACTTC. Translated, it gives CASSEVQAGGPFVETQYF.

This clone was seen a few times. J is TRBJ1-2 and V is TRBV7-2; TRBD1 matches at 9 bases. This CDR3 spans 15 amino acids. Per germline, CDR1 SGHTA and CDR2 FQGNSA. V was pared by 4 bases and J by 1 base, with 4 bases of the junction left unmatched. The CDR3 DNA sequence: TGTGCCAGCAGCTCACCGGACAGGGGTAACTATGGCTACACCTTC. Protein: CASSSPDRGNYGYTF.

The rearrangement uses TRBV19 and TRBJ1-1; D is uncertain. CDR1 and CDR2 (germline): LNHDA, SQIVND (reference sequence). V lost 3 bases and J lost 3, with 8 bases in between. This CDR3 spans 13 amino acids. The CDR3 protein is CASSIRVDTEAFF. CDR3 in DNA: TGTGCCAGTAGTATCCGGGTGGACACTGAAGCTTTCTTT.

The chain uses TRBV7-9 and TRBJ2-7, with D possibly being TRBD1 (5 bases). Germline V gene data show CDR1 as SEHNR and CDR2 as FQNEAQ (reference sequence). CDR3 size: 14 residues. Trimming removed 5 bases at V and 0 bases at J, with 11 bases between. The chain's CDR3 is CASSLDSHSYEQYF. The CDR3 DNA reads TGTGCCAGCAGCCTCGACAGCCACTCCTACGAGCAGTACTTC. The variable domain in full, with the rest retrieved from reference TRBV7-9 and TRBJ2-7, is DTGVSQNPRHKITKRGQNVTFRCDPISEHNRLYWYRQTLGQGPEFLTYFQNEAQLEKSRLLSDRFSAERPKGSFSTLEIQRTEQGDSAMYLCASSLDSHSYEQYFGPGTRLTVT.

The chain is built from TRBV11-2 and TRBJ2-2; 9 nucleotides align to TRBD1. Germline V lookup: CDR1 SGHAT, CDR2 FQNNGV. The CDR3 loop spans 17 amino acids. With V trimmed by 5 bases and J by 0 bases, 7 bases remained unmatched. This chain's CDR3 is CASSRPGTGSNTGELFF. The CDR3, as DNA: TGTGCCAGCAGCCGTCCCGGGACAGGGTCGAACACCGGGGAGCTGTTTTTT.

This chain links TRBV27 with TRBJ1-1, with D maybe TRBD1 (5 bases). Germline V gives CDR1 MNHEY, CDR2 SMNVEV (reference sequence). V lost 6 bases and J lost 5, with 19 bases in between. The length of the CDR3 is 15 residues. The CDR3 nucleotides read TGTGCCAGCAGCCTAAGGCCAGGGCTGGGGACTGAAGCTTTCTTT. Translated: CASSLRPGLGTEAFF.

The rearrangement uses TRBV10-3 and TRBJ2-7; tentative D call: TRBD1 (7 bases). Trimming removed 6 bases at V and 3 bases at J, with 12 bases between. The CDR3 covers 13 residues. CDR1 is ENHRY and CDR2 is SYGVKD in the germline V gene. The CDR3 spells CAIRGGQDYEQYF. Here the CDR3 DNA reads TGTGCCATCAGGGGAGGACAGGACTACGAGCAGTACTTC.

The CDR3 sequence: CASSRGKVPTGELFF. Written as DNA, the CDR3 is TGTGCCAGCAGCCGCGGGAAAGTTCCCACCGGGGAGCTGTTTTTT. V usage is TRBV3-1 (or the pseudogene TRBV3-2) and J usage is TRBJ2-2; tentatively, D is TRBD2 (6 bases). The germline V and J ends were trimmed by 4 bases and 4 bases, with 13 bases remaining between them. Looked up from germline, CDR1 is LGHDT and CDR2 is YNNKEL (reference sequence). The CDR3 spans 15 residues.